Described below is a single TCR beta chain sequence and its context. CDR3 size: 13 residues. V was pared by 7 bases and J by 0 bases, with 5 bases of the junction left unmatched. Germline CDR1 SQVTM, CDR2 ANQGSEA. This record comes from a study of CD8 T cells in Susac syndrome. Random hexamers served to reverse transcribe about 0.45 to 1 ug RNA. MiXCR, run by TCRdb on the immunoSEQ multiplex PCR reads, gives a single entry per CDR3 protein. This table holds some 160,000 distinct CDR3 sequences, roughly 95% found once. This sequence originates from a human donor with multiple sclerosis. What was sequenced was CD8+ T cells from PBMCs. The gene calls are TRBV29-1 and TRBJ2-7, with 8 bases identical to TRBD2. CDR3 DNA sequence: TGCAGCGCGGGGGGGGGATCCTCCTACGAGCAGTACTTC. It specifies CSAGGGSSYEQYF.